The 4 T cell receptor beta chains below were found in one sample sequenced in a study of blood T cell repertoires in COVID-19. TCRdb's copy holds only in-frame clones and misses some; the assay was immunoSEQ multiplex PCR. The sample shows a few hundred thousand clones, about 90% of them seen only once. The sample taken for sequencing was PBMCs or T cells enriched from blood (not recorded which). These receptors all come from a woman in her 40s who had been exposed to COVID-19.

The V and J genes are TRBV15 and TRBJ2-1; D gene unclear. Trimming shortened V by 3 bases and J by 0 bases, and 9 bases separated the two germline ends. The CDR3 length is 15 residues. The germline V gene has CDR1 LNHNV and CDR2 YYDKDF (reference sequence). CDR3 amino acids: CATSRSISSYNEQFF. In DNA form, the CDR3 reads TGTGCCACCAGCAGGTCGATCAGCTCCTACAATGAGCAGTTCTTC.

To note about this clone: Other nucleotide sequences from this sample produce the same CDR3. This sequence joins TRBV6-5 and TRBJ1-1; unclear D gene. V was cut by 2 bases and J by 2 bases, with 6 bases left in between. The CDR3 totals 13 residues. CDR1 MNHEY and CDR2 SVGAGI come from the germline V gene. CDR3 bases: TGTGCCAGCAGTTACGGAGGAAACACTGAAGCTTTCTTT. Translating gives CASSYGGNTEAFF.

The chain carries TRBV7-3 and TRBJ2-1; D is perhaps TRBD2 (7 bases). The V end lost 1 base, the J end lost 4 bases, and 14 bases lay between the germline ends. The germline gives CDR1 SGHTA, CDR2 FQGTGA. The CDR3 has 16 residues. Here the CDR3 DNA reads TGTGCCAGCAGCTTAATCGGGCGGGGGCAGTACAATGAGCAGTTCTTC. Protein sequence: CASSLIGRGQYNEQFF. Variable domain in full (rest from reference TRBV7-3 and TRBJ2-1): GAGVSQTPSNKVTEKGKYVELRCDPISGHTALYWYRQSLGQGPEFLIYFQGTGAADDSGLPNDRFFAVRPEGSVSTLKIQRTERGDSAVYLCASSLIGRGQYNEQFFGPGTRLTVL.

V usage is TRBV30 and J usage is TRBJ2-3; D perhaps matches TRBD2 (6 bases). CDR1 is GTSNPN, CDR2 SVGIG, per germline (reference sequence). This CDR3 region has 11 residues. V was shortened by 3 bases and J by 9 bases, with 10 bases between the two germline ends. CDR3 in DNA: TGTGCCTGGAGGTCGGGGAGGACGCAGTATTTT. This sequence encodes CAWRSGRTQYF.